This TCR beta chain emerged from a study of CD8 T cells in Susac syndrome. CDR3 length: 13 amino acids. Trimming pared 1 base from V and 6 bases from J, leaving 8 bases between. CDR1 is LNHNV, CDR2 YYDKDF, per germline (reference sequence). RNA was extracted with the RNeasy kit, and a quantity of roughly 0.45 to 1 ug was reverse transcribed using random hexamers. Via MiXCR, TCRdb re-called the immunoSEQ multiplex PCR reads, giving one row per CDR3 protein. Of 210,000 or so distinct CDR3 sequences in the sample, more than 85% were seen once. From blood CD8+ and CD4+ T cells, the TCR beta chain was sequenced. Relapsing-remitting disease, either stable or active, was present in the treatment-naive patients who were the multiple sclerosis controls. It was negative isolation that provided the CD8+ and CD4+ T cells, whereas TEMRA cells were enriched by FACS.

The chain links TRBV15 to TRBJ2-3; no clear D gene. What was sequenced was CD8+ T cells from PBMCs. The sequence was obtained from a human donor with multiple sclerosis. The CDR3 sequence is CATSRAGRDTQYF. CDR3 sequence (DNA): TGTGCCACCAGCAGAGCAGGAAGGGATACGCAGTATTTT.